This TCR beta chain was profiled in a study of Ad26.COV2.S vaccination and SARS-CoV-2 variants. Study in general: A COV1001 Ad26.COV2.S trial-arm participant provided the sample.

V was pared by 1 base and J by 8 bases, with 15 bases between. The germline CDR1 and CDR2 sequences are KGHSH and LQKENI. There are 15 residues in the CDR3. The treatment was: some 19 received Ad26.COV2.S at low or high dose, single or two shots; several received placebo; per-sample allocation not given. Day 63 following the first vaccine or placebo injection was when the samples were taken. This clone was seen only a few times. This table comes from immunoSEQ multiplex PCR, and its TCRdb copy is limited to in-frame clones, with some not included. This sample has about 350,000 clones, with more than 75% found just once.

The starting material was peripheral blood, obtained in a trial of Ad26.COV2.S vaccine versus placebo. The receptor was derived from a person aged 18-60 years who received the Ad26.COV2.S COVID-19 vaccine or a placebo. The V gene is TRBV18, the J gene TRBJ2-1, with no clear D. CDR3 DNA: TGTGCCAGCTCACCACAGGCTGCCTACGCCGATGAGCAGTTCTTC. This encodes CASSPQAAYADEQFF.